This T cell receptor beta chain emerged from a study of CD8+CD57+ T cells in acquired aplastic anemia. All patients picked for sequencing had shown, by flow cytometry, an expansion of CD8+CD57+ cells. A note on this clonotype: One end of the junction does not line up with germline, which may come from a read error.

Genomic DNA constituted the template upon which TCR beta VDJ and CDR3 profiling was performed. MiXCR, run by TCRdb on the reads, gives a single entry per CDR3 protein. The data show 450,000 to 600,000 distinct CDR3 sequences, 25% to 40% seen once. Germline CDR1 reads MGHRA; CDR2 reads YSYEKL. The length of the CDR3 is 16 residues. V gene TRBV4-1 combines with J gene TRBJ2-2; weak D call: TRBD2 (5 bases). Sequenced sample: sorted CD4+, CD8+, or CD8+CD57+ T cells (not recorded which) from PBMCs. The clonotype was recovered from a human donor with aplastic anemia. The CDR3, as DNA: TGCGCCAGCAGCCAAGAGGCAGGTCTGAACACCGGGGAGCTGTCTTTT. Encoded protein: CASSQEAGLNTGELSF.